This T cell receptor (beta chain) was found in a study of cytomegalovirus exposure and HLA in healthy donors. On the study more broadly: Among 150 million to 200 million T cells, an earlier analysis found 95 million to 140 million unique TCR beta sequences. Study-wide results and limits: Reported results showed that the classifier diagnosed cytomegalovirus status with high specificity and sensitivity. Because they were indistinguishable, some V segments, including TRBV6-2 and TRBV6-3, were excluded. Later on, analysis showed that most CMV-associated TCR beta chains appeared to be HLA-restricted.

Trimming removed 2 bases from V and 0 bases from J; junction bases left unmatched: 4. The germline V gene has CDR1 SGHRS and CDR2 YFSETQ. This CDR3 is 15 amino acids long. Comments on this clone: Antigen specificity is unknown.

Vbeta (60) and Jbeta (13) primers were used in the PCR. Assay used: immunoSEQ multiplex PCR; TCRdb lists only in-frame clones, some missing. Here the sample table reports 100,000 to 150,000 clones. The source is a woman between 40 and 50 years old in good health and CMV-seronegative. Sequencing was performed on PBMCs. This chain connects TRBV5-1 to TRBJ1-1; 7 bases are shared with TRBD1. The CDR3 sequence: CASSLTGQMNTEAFF. In DNA, the CDR3 is TGCGCCAGCAGCTTAACGGGACAGATGAACACTGAAGCTTTCTTT.